This TCR beta chain was identified during a study of vaccination effects on CD4 cells after COVID-19. The junction had 12 bases not matched to a gene; V was cut back by 3 bases and J by 2 bases. This CDR3 region has 17 residues. Looked up from germline, CDR1 is SGHRS and CDR2 is YFSETQ. The assay was immunoSEQ multiplex PCR, and TCRdb's table has in-frame clones only and misses some. This sample has fewer than 35,000 clones, with approximately 70% found just once. General study results and limits: The vaccine-induced clones of healthy vaccinees included only 1 of 255 that cross-reacted with common cold coronaviruses.

Comment on this clone: Antigen: not known.

When around nine days of culture had elapsed, CD4+ T cells were isolated. The origin of this receptor is a human donor who received a COVID-19 vaccine. The gene calls are TRBV5-1 and TRBJ2-5; the match to TRBD2 covers 8 bases. The source material was CD4+ T cells from PBMCs cultured without peptide, sampled before COVID-19 vaccination. In DNA form, the CDR3 reads TGCGCCAGCAGCTACGGACGGGCTAGCGGGTCACAAGAGACCCAGTACTTC. Encoded protein: CASSYGRASGSQETQYF.